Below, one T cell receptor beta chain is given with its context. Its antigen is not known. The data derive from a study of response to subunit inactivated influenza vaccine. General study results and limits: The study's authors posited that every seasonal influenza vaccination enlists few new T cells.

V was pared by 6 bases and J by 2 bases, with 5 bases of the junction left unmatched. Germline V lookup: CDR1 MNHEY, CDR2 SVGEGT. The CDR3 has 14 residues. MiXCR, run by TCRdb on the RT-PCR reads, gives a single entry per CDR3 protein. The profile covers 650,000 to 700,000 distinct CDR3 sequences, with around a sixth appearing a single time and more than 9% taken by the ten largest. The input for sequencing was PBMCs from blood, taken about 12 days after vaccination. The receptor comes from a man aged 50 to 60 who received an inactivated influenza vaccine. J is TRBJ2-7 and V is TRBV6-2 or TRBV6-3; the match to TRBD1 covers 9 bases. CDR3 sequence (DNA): TGTGCCAGCAGGGACGGACAGGGGACCTACGAGCAGTACTTC. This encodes CASRDGQGTYEQYF.